This T cell receptor (beta chain) appears in the sequencing data of a study of blood T cell repertoires in COVID-19. Study as a whole: Samples of COVID-19 (acute and convalescent) were obtained from the United States, Italy and Spain. T cells, B-cell-depleted T cells, or PBMCs provided the cDNA or gDNA that served as material.

Authors' methods: Estimates of nucleated cell counts were drawn from the amplification of reference gene primers. Profiled with immunoSEQ multiplex PCR; TCRdb holds only in-frame clones, not every one. Clone size and the V and J calls come from that table; the DNA yielded D and trimming. Here the sample spans about 170,000 clones, just under 90% being singletons. The CDR3 loop spans 14 amino acids. Germline trimming cut 5 bases from V and 4 bases from J; bases unmatched to any gene: 4. Looked up from germline, CDR1 is SNHLY and CDR2 is FYNNEI. This clone was counted between two and nine times. The sequenced sample was peripheral blood. This chain uses TRBV2 with TRBJ2-5; 10 bases are a match to TRBD2. The TCR comes from a man between 18 and 29 years old with active or convalescent COVID-19. CDR3 in amino acids: CASSPRLAGETQYF. For the CDR3, the DNA is TGTGCCAGCAGTCCTAGACTAGCGGGAGAGACCCAGTACTTC. The variable domain in full, with the rest retrieved from reference TRBV2 and TRBJ2-5, is EPEVTQTPSHQVTQMGQEVILRCVPISNHLYFYWYRQILGQKVEFLVSFYNNEISEKSEIFDDQFSVERPDGSNFTLKIRSTKLEDSAMYFCASSPRLAGETQYFGPGTRLLVL.